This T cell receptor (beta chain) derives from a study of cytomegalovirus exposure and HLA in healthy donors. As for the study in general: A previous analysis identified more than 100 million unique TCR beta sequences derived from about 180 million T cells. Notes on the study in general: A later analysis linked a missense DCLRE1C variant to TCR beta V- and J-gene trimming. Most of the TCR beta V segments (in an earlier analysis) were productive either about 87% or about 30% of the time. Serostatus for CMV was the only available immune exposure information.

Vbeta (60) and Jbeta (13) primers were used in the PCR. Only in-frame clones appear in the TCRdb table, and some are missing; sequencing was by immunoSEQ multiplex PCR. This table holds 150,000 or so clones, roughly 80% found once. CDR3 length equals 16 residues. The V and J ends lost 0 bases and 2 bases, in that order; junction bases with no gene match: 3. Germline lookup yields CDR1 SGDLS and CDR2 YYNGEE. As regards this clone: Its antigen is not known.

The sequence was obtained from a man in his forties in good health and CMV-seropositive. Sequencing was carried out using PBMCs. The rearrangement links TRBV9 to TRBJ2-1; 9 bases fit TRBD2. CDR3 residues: CASSVGLAGAYNEQFF. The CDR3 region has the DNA TGTGCCAGCAGCGTAGGTTTAGCGGGAGCCTACAATGAGCAGTTCTTC.